Each of the 17 T cell receptor beta chains below was sequenced from the same sample in a study of radiotherapy plus CTLA-4 blockade in lung cancer. Data came from immunoSEQ multiplex PCR; TCRdb stores just in-frame clones and leaves some out. The sample shows 30,000 or so clones, approximately 77% of them seen only once. The sample was peripheral blood, taken from a patient treated with radiotherapy plus ipilimumab. Source of these receptors: a human donor with non-small cell lung cancer whose response to radiotherapy plus ipilimumab could not be evaluated.

The chain carries TRBV4-1 and TRBJ2-4; TRBD1 aligns across 7 bases. The V gene's germline CDR1 is MGHRA and CDR2 YSYEKL. The junction had 9 bases not matched to a gene; V was cut back by 1 base and J by 0 bases. The CDR3 runs to 18 residues. This chain's CDR3 is CASSQGRPTGRAKNIQYF. The CDR3 bases are TGCGCCAGCAGCCAAGGGAGGCCGACAGGGAGAGCCAAAAACATTCAGTACTTC.

The chain employs TRBV6-5 and TRBJ1-1, with 8 bases lining up with TRBD1. Trimming took 4 bases from V and 2 from J; bases not matched to a gene: 3. There are 14 residues in the CDR3. Germline assignment: CDR1 MNHEY and CDR2 SVGAGI. CDR3 in amino acids: CASSSDRANTEAFF. CDR3 DNA sequence: TGTGCCAGCAGTTCGGACAGGGCAAACACTGAAGCTTTCTTT.

The gene calls are TRBV5-1 and TRBJ2-3; D might be TRBD1 (5 bases). The CDR3 consists of 13 residues. Germline V gives CDR1 SGHRS, CDR2 YFSETQ. V lost 4 bases, J lost 7 bases, and 13 bases lay in between. The CDR3 DNA follows: TGCGCCAGCAGCAACCCGACAGATAATACGCAGTATTTT. Its translation is CASSNPTDNTQYF.

The chain uses TRBV2 and TRBJ2-2; 7 bases are shared with TRBD2. V gave up 7 bases and J gave up 2 bases; unmatched junction bases: 4. Germline V gives CDR1 SNHLY, CDR2 FYNNEI. This CDR3 contains 14 residues. Here the CDR3 DNA reads TGTGCCAGCAAGCCTAGCGGAAACACCGGGGAGCTGTTTTTT. Amino acids: CASKPSGNTGELFF.

This clone was recorded only once. The chain couples TRBV7-6 to TRBJ2-7; 9 positions agree with TRBD1. This CDR3 is 15 amino acids long. Germline CDR1 and CDR2: SGHVS and FNYEAQ. J lost 4 bases, V lost 1 base, and 5 bases had no gene match. CDR3: CASSLVGQGQYEQYF. CDR3 nucleotides: TGTGCCAGCAGCTTAGTGGGACAGGGACAATACGAGCAGTACTTC.

The chain is built from TRBV5-1 and TRBJ2-7; 10 bases are shared with TRBD2. From germline, CDR1 is SGHRS and CDR2 YFSETQ. Trimming took 2 bases from V and 3 from J; bases not matched to a gene: 5. The CDR3 has 15 amino acids. CDR3 bases: TGCGCCAGCAGCTTACTAGCGGGGTCGGTCTACGAGCAGTACTTC. This encodes CASSLLAGSVYEQYF.

This clone appeared once. J is TRBJ2-7 and V is TRBV19, with 9 bases identical to TRBD1. Germline CDR1 and CDR2: LNHDA and SQIVND (reference sequence). Trimming cost V 8 bases and J 4 bases; bases outside gene matches: 12. CDR3 length: 15 amino acids. Written as DNA, the CDR3 is TGTGCCAGTGGGGAACAGGGGGCAAAAGTTTACGAGCAGTACTTC. Encoded protein: CASGEQGAKVYEQYF.

This chain uses TRBV2 with TRBJ1-5, with 10 bases aligning to TRBD1. Germline-derived CDR1 and CDR2 are SNHLY and FYNNEI. This CDR3 spans 14 amino acids. With 8 bases clipped from V and 6 bases from J, the junction kept 7 bases outside the gene matches. The CDR3 is CASSKGTGVQPQHF. CDR3 DNA sequence: TGTGCCAGCTCCAAAGGGACAGGGGTTCAGCCCCAGCATTTT.

The rearrangement links TRBV5-1 to TRBJ2-4; 9 nucleotides line up with TRBD2. Trimming took 0 bases from V and 7 from J; bases not matched to a gene: 2. This CDR3 region has 14 residues. CDR1 SGHRS and CDR2 YFSETQ come from the germline V gene. CDR3 in amino acids: CASSLGGRGNIQYF. The DNA of the CDR3 is TGCGCCAGCAGCTTGGGCGGGAGGGGGAACATTCAGTACTTC.

The chain couples TRBV6-5 to TRBJ1-6; 8 bases fit TRBD1. Germline V gives CDR1 MNHEY, CDR2 SVGAGI. V was pared by 5 bases and J by 7 bases, with 4 bases of the junction left unmatched. The CDR3 spans 14 residues. CDR3 sequence (DNA): TGTGCCAGCAGTCGGACAGGGATAAATTCACCCCTCCACTTT. It is translated as CASSRTGINSPLHF.

The CDR3 sequence: CSVSGTSGSRSYNEQFF. The CDR3 nucleotides read TGCAGCGTGTCCGGGACTAGCGGGAGTCGCTCCTACAATGAGCAGTTCTTC. The chain uses TRBV29-1 and TRBJ2-1, with 14 bases lining up with TRBD2. With V trimmed by 6 bases and J by 0 bases, 7 bases remained unmatched. Germline assignment: CDR1 SQVTM and CDR2 ANQGSEA. This CDR3 region has 17 residues.

The chain couples TRBV5-4 to TRBJ1-2; D gene uncertain. Trimming left V 0 bases short and J 8 bases short, with 14 bases between. CDR3 length equals 14 residues. Germline V gene lookup returns CDR1 SGHNT and CDR2 YYREEE (reference sequence). The CDR3 DNA reads TGTGCCAGCAGCTTGGTAGCAGCCGGCTTCGGCTACACCTTC. It codes for CASSLVAAGFGYTF.

The rearrangement uses TRBV4-3 and TRBJ2-7; TRBD1 matches at 10 bases. The ends lost 8 bases at V and 4 bases at J; junction bases unmatched: 5. This CDR3 contains 13 residues. From germline, CDR1 is LGHNA and CDR2 YSLEER. CDR3: CASSRDRGYEQYF. CDR3 coding DNA: TGCGCCAGCTCCCGGGACAGGGGTTACGAGCAGTACTTC.

The chain recombines TRBV4-2 with TRBJ1-1; tentative D call: TRBD1 (5 bases). CDR1 LGHNA and CDR2 YNFKEQ come from the germline V gene. The CDR3 covers 15 residues. V shed 4 bases and J shed 11 bases, with 23 bases lying between them. The CDR3 DNA follows: TGTGCCAGCAGCCCCGCTCGCGCCCAGGGTGTTTGGGCTTTCTTT. It yields the protein CASSPARAQGVWAFF.

The chain has TRBV19 and TRBJ1-2, with a weak D call TRBD1 (5 bases). Per germline, CDR1 LNHDA and CDR2 SQIVND (reference sequence). The CDR3 runs to 16 residues. Trimming left V 5 bases short and J 7 bases short, with 23 bases between. The CDR3 sequence: CASSETQAGPVGGYTF. The CDR3 DNA is TGTGCCAGTAGTGAAACACAGGCCGGGCCGGTTGGTGGCTACACCTTC.

The DNA of the CDR3 is TGTGCCAGCAGGGACGGACGGGGTACAGATACGCAGTATTTT. This encodes CASRDGRGTDTQYF. V is TRBV6-5 and J is TRBJ2-3; possible D gene TRBD2, 5 bases. The CDR3 has 14 amino acids. V was cut by 6 bases and J by 3 bases, with 13 bases left in between. Germline CDR1 reads MNHEY; CDR2 reads SVGAGI.

The chain recombines TRBV4-1 with TRBJ1-4; weak D call: TRBD1 (5 bases). Trimming cost V 6 bases and J 5 bases, with 16 bases left between them. Looked up from germline, CDR1 is MGHRA and CDR2 is YSYEKL. This CDR3 has 15 residues. CDR3 loop: CASSHSGTKNEKLFF. The CDR3 bases are TGCGCCAGCAGTCACTCCGGGACTAAAAATGAAAAACTGTTTTTT.